These 3 T cell receptor beta chains were all obtained from the same sample, sequenced in a study of OX40 agonist ivuxolimab in advanced cancers. TCRdb keeps only in-frame clones here, not all; method: immunoSEQ multiplex PCR. The sample records approximately 71,000 clones, 70% to 85% being singletons. This sample comprised CD4+ or CD8+ T cells sorted from blood, obtained in a trial of the OX40 agonist ivuxolimab. The receptor source for this set is an adult with an advanced solid tumor such as melanoma, head and neck, liver or kidney cancer.

The chain combines TRBV6-5 with TRBJ2-5, with 9 bases fitting TRBD2. Trimming at V came to 2 bases and at J to 2 bases, leaving 6 bases not matched to a gene. The CDR3 runs 16 residues. Germline V gene data show CDR1 as MNHEY and CDR2 as SVGAGI. This CDR3 reads CASSYDLAGNQETQYF. CDR3 DNA sequence: TGTGCCAGCAGTTACGATCTAGCGGGAAATCAAGAGACCCAGTACTTC.

The chain employs TRBV5-1 and TRBJ2-1; D call uncertain. V lost 0 bases to trimming and J lost 8 bases, with 15 bases between them. There are 15 residues in the CDR3. Germline V lookup: CDR1 SGHRS, CDR2 YFSETQ. CDR3 loop: CASSLALSLSYEQFF. In DNA, the CDR3 is TGCGCCAGCAGCTTGGCCCTTTCACTTTCATATGAGCAGTTCTTC.

This clone was observed a single time. The chain recombines TRBV2 with TRBJ2-4; D call uncertain. The V end lost 6 bases, the J end lost 0 bases, and 15 bases lay between the germline ends. This CDR3 has 16 amino acids. Germline V gene lookup returns CDR1 SNHLY and CDR2 FYNNEI. The DNA for the CDR3 is TGTGCCAGCAGGGCGAAGGAATTACTAGCCAAAAACATTCAGTACTTC. Translated, it gives CASRAKELLAKNIQYF.